The source of this TCR beta chain is a study of human T cells and chemical hapten exposure. The CDR3 covers 14 residues. Germline CDR1 is DFQATT and CDR2 is SNEGSKA (reference sequence). V lost 5 bases to trimming and J lost 4 bases; unmatched junction nucleotides: 9. This clonotype was picked up a small number of times. The sample's time point: patch test 3, about 24 weeks after DPC sensitization. The treatment denotes: therapeutic diphenylcyclopropenone sensitization with weekly scalp DPC. Unfractionated whole blood served as the source for total RNA extraction. TCRdb passed the RACE reads through MiXCR, listing each CDR3 protein once. The sample shows roughly 200,000 distinct CDR3 sequences, roughly a quarter of them seen only once.

The sample was whole blood, taken in connection with sensitization to the hapten diphenylcyclopropenone (DPC). This clonotype was sampled from a woman between 35 and 50 years old with alopecia areata. Some clones in this sample may be carry-over from other donors' samples. V is TRBV20-1 and J is TRBJ2-7; 9 nucleotides line up with TRBD2. CDR3 sequence (DNA): TGCAGTGCTGAGGGACTAGCTGAGGGTTACGAGCAGTACTTC. This sequence encodes CSAEGLAEGYEQYF.